This T cell receptor beta chain was identified in a study of blood T cells in healthy people across ages. This clonotype was detected many times. Its specificity is not known. Study findings and constraints: With donor CMV status unknown, expanded clonotype changes were possibly confounded.

CDR1 and CDR2 (germline): MNHEY, SMNVEV (reference sequence). The CDR3 contains 16 residues. V lost 5 bases to trimming and J lost 5 bases; unmatched junction nucleotides: 8. Using a J-beta primer mix together with a sample-barcoded 5' primer, a second PCR was run for roughly 6 to 12 cycles. MiXCR was run by TCRdb on the 5' RACE reads, yielding one entry per CDR3 protein. The sample holds hundreds of thousands of distinct CDR3 sequences, roughly 46% seen once. This TCR was sampled from a man at least 80 years old in good health. Sequencing input: blood. V is TRBV27 and J is TRBJ2-1, with 11 bases that match TRBD1. This CDR3 is CASSVRGTGGNNEQFF. CDR3 nucleotide sequence: TGTGCCAGCAGTGTCCGAGGGACAGGGGGGAACAATGAGCAGTTCTTC.